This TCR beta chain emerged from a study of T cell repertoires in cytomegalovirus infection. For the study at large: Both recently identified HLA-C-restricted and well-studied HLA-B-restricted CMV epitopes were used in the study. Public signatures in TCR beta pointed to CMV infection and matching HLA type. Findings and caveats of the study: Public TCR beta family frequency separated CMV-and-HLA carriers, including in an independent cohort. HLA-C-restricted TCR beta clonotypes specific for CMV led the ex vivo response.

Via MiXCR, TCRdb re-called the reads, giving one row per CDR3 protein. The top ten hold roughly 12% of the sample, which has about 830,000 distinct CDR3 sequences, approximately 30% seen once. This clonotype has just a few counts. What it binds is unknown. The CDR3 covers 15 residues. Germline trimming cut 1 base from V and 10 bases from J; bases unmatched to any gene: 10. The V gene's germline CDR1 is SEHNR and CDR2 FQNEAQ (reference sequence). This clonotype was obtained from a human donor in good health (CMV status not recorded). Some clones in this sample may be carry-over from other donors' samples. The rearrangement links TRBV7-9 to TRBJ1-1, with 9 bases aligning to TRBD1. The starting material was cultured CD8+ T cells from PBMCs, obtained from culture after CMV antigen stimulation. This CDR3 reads CASSLGSPQGAGAFF. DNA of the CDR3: TGTGCCAGCAGCTTAGGTTCCCCACAGGGGGCCGGAGCTTTCTTT.